Below are 13 T cell receptor beta chains sequenced from a single sample in a study of blood T cell repertoires in COVID-19. Method: immunoSEQ multiplex PCR; TCRdb's copy keeps in-frame clones and lacks some. The sample includes about 37,000 clones, 80% to 90% of them seen just once. The sequenced material came from peripheral blood. The receptors come from a human donor in a cohort sampled during active COVID-19.

This chain joins TRBV30 and TRBJ2-7; D is undetermined. The CDR3 runs to 14 residues. The V end was cut by 1 base, the J end by 3 bases, with 13 bases between. CDR1 and CDR2 from the germline V gene are GTSNPN and SVGIG (reference sequence). CDR3 sequence reads: CAWSGRRRFYEQYF. The CDR3 nucleotides read TGTGCCTGGAGTGGCCGCCGTAGATTCTACGAGCAGTACTTC.

The chain combines TRBV6-1 with TRBJ1-5; possible D gene TRBD1, 5 bases. The length of the CDR3 is 14 residues. Germline V gene lookup returns CDR1 MNHNS and CDR2 SASEGT. Trimming removed 3 bases from V and 5 bases from J, with 11 bases in between. The CDR3 sequence: CASSERGVDQPQHF. The DNA of the CDR3 is TGTGCCAGCAGTGAGCGGGGGGTAGATCAGCCCCAGCATTTT.

The DNA of the CDR3 is TGTGCCAGCAGCGTAGGCGGAGCCACTGAAGCTTTCTTT. This gives the protein CASSVGGATEAFF. The chain combines TRBV9 with TRBJ1-1; D is unresolved. V was pared by 0 bases and J by 4 bases, with 7 bases between. The germline V gene encodes CDR1 SGDLS and CDR2 YYNGEE. This CDR3 is built from 13 residues.

V usage is TRBV7-9 and J usage is TRBJ1-4; no clear D gene. CDR1 is SEHNR and CDR2 is FQNEAQ in the germline V gene (reference sequence). V was cut by 5 bases and J by 3 bases, with 10 bases left in between. CDR3 length: 14 amino acids. CDR3 nucleotides: TGTGCCAGCAGCGACGGGGTACCTAATGAAAAACTGTTTTTT. This gives the protein CASSDGVPNEKLFF.

In this sample, this clone turned up once. At the DNA level, this CDR3 is encoded by other sequences in the same sample as well. The J gene is TRBJ1-5, the V gene TRBV28, with D maybe TRBD1 (5 bases). From germline, CDR1 is MDHEN and CDR2 SYDVKM. This CDR3 region has 12 residues. Between the trimmed V and J ends, which lost 4 bases and 7 bases, there was a span of 8 bases. Written as DNA, the CDR3 is TGTGCCAGCAGTTCGGGGGGGCAGCCCCAGCATTTT. Protein product: CASSSGGQPQHF.

V is TRBV2 and J is TRBJ2-1; 13 nucleotides agree with TRBD2. CDR3 size: 20 residues. The V gene's germline CDR1 is SNHLY and CDR2 FYNNEI. Trimming took 3 bases from V and 2 from J; bases not matched to a gene: 13. CDR3 region: CASSESGRWGLAGTYNEQFF. The CDR3, as DNA: TGTGCCAGCAGTGAGTCGGGGAGGTGGGGACTAGCGGGAACCTACAATGAGCAGTTCTTC.

This clone has just a few counts. The gene calls are TRBV30 and TRBJ2-1; 9 nucleotides match TRBD2. V gave up 0 bases and J gave up 2 bases; unmatched junction bases: 5. This CDR3 has 16 residues. Germline V gene data show CDR1 as GTSNPN and CDR2 as SVGIG (reference sequence). The CDR3 coding sequence is TGTGCCTGGAGTGTACTTGGCGGGGGGGCCTACAATGAGCAGTTCTTC. Translation gives CAWSVLGGGAYNEQFF.

The CDR3 here is CASSTGQGELTTKLQYF. The CDR3 DNA sequence: TGCGCCAGCAGCACCGGACAGGGGGAACTTACGACCAAACTGCAGTATTTT. This rearrangement joins TRBV5-1 to TRBJ2-3, with 10 bases that match TRBD1. CDR1 and CDR2 (germline): SGHRS, YFSETQ. With V trimmed by 4 bases and J by 11 bases, 19 bases remained unmatched. This CDR3 is 17 amino acids long.

The chain combines TRBV28 with TRBJ2-5, with a weak D call TRBD1 (6 bases). V was cut by 5 bases and J by 1 base, with 20 bases left in between. The germline gives CDR1 MDHEN, CDR2 SYDVKM. CDR3 length: 17 amino acids. CDR3 protein: CASSHQGYGQRQETQYF. CDR3 nucleotides: TGTGCCAGCAGTCATCAAGGGTATGGACAGCGCCAAGAGACCCAGTACTTC.

The CDR3 DNA is TGCGCCAGCAGCTCCCTAGCGGGGGGACAAGAGACCCAGTACTTC. It translates to CASSSLAGGQETQYF. The chain joins TRBV5-1 to TRBJ2-5; 11 positions match TRBD2. J lost 2 bases, V lost 3 bases, and 3 bases had no gene match. In germline, CDR1 is SGHRS, CDR2 YFSETQ. The CDR3 spans 15 residues. Full variable domain (remainder filled in from reference TRBV5-1 and TRBJ2-5): KAGVTQTPRYLIKTRGQQVTLSCSPISGHRSVSWYQQTPGQGLQFLFEYFSETQRNKGNFPGRFSGRQFSNSRSEMNVSTLELGDSALYLCASSSLAGGQETQYFGPGTRLLVL.

This chain uses TRBV9 with TRBJ1-2; no firm D call. Germline V CDR1 and CDR2: SGDLS, YYNGEE. Between the trimmed V and J ends, which lost 0 bases and 0 bases, there was a span of 9 bases. CDR3 length: 15 amino acids. CDR3 loop: CASSVGVEANYGYTF. DNA for the CDR3: TGTGCCAGCAGCGTAGGCGTAGAGGCTAACTATGGCTACACCTTC.

This chain links TRBV19 with TRBJ2-1, with TRBD2 identical over 9 bases. There are 15 residues in the CDR3. The J segment lost 6 bases and the V segment lost 9 bases, leaving 12 bases of the junction unmatched. Per the germline V gene, CDR1 is LNHDA and CDR2 is SQIVND (reference sequence). This chain's CDR3 is CASRGIAGASNEQFF. The CDR3 nucleotides are TGTGCCAGCAGGGGGATAGCGGGAGCCTCCAATGAGCAGTTCTTC.

The chain employs TRBV28 and TRBJ1-4; tentatively, D is TRBD1 (6 bases). The CDR3 runs to 15 residues. Germline values: CDR1 MDHEN, CDR2 SYDVKM. Trimming took off 6 bases at V and 6 bases at J, with 17 bases between the two ends. The CDR3 sequence: CASSNGGADDEKLFF. DNA of the CDR3: TGTGCCAGCAGCAACGGGGGGGCGGATGATGAAAAACTGTTTTTT.